Listed below are T cell receptor beta chains from one sample, sequenced in a study of PD-1 blockade in classical Hodgkin lymphoma. Method: immunoSEQ multiplex PCR; TCRdb's copy keeps in-frame clones and lacks some. The table includes roughly 21,000 clones, around nine tenths detected once. Sequenced material: CD8+ T cells from blood. These receptors were obtained from a human donor with classical Hodgkin lymphoma. Each CDR3 is given with its conserved first and last residue. A D gene is named only where the DNA matches it firmly. A row's size may be missing; if present it is once, few, many or a size class.

d_gene	v_gene	abundance	j_gene	CDR3nt	CDR3aa
TRBD1	TRBV15	.	TRBJ2-2	TGTGCCACCGAACCCGGGACAGCAAACACCGGGGAGCTGTTTTTT	CATEPGTANTGELFF
TRBD1	TRBV27	once	TRBJ2-7	TGTGCCAGCAGCTCTTGGACAGGGGGTATCTACGAGCAGTACTTC	CASSSWTGGIYEQYF
.	TRBV7-2	.	TRBJ2-7	TGTGCCAGCAGCTTAGGCGGGGCTCGGGGTGCCCACGAGCAGTACTTC	CASSLGGARGAHEQYF
.	TRBV25-1	once	TRBJ2-2	TGTGCCAGCAGTGTGGGGGGCGGGGAGCTGTTTTTT	CASSVGGGELFF
.	TRBV2	.	TRBJ2-5	TGTGCCAGCATAACGATGGGCGAGACCCAGTACTTC	CASITMGETQYF
.	TRBV25-1	.	TRBJ1-3	TGTGCCAGCAGTGAAATCCAGGGGCTTGGAAACACCATATATTTT	CASSEIQGLGNTIYF
.	TRBV2	.	TRBJ2-5	TGTGCCAGCAGTGAAGCGGCACCAGAGACCCAGTACTTC	CASSEAAPETQYF
.	TRBV3-1/TRBV3-2	.	TRBJ2-7	TGTGCCAGGAGAGAGCAGTACTTC	CARREQYF
.	TRBV19	.	TRBJ1-1	TGTGCCAGTAGTATCGGGAACACTGAAGCTTTCTTT	CASSIGNTEAFF
TRBD1	TRBV2	.	TRBJ2-6	TGTGCCAGAAAAACAATCCCGGGACAGGATTTGTCTGGGGCCAACGTCCTGACTTTC	CARKTIPGQDLSGANVLTF
TRBD1	TRBV4-1	.	TRBJ1-2	TGCGCCAGCAGCCACTCCCCGCGCCATTCCGGGACAGAGAATGGCTACACCTTC	CASSHSPRHSGTENGYTF
.	TRBV5-1	.	TRBJ2-3	TGCGCCAGCTCGACAGAAATATCTAGCACAGATACGCAGTATTTT	CASSTEISSTDTQYF
.	TRBV6-1	.	TRBJ2-7	TGTGCCAGCAGTGCCAAGTACGAGCAGTACTTC	CASSAKYEQYF
.	TRBV7-9	.	TRBJ1-1	TGTGCCAGCAGCTTAACCGTCGGGGCCACTGAAGCTTTCTTT	CASSLTVGATEAFF
TRBD2	TRBV2	.	TRBJ2-6	TGTGCCAGCGATGGGACGGGAGGGAGCTCTGGGGCCAACGTCCTGACTTTC	CASDGTGGSSGANVLTF
.	TRBV6-9	.	TRBJ2-5	TGTGCCAGCAGTACACGGGAGCAAGAGACCCAGTACTTC	CASSTREQETQYF
.	TRBV6-5	few	TRBJ2-5	TGTGCCAGCAGTTACTCGGGTCTTTCCTCCGGGACCCAGTACTTC	CASSYSGLSSGTQYF
TRBD1	TRBV6-4	.	TRBJ1-1	TGTGCCAGCAGTGACCTGGGACAGGGAGTACGAAGAAACACTGAAGCTTTCTTT	CASSDLGQGVRRNTEAFF
.	TRBV2	.	TRBJ1-1	TGTGCCAGCAGTGAAGGTGGGCAGGGGCCCACTGAAGCTTTCTTT	CASSEGGQGPTEAFF
TRBD1	TRBV7-6	.	TRBJ2-5	TGTGCCAGCAGCTGGGGGACAGCCAAACAAGAGACCCAGTACTTC	CASSWGTAKQETQYF
.	TRBV7-9	.	TRBJ2-1	TGTGCCAGCAGCTACACAGAAAGGCAGTTCTTC	CASSYTERQFF
TRBD1	TRBV11-2	.	TRBJ1-2	TGTGCCAGCAGCTTAGGTCCGACAGGGGTAAAAGGCTACACCTTC	CASSLGPTGVKGYTF
.	TRBV5-5	.	TRBJ1-4	TGTGCCAGCAGCTTGTTCGAGGGACCTAATGAAAAACTGTTTTTT	CASSLFEGPNEKLFF
.	TRBV7-2	once	TRBJ2-1	TGTGCCAGCAGCTTTCTTCCACAAAGTGAGCAGTTCTTC	CASSFLPQSEQFF
TRBD2	TRBV4-1	.	TRBJ2-3	TGCGCCAGCAGCCAAGTAAGACTAGCGGGAGATACGCAGTATTTT	CASSQVRLAGDTQYF
.	TRBV7-9	.	TRBJ2-1	TGTGCCAGCAGCTTAGTTCGCGGCTCCTACAATGAGCAGTTCTTC	CASSLVRGSYNEQFF
.	TRBV6-1	.	TRBJ2-1	TGTGCCAGCAGTGAAGCCTGGGGAAACAATGAGCAGTTCTTC	CASSEAWGNNEQFF
.	TRBV5-6	.	TRBJ2-7	TGTGCCAGCAGCTTGTTGCGTTCCTACGAGCAGTACTTC	CASSLLRSYEQYF
TRBD1	TRBV6-5	.	TRBJ2-3	TGTGCCACACGACAGGGGTACACAGATACGCAGTATTTT	CATRQGYTDTQYF
TRBD1	TRBV7-6	.	TRBJ1-1	TGTGCCAGCAGCCGACAGGGGAAGAACACTGAAGCTTTCTTT	CASSRQGKNTEAFF
TRBD1	TRBV6-6	.	TRBJ2-1	TGTGCCAGCAGTTACCCAGGGGGCAGAAGTAATGAGCAGTTCTTC	CASSYPGGRSNEQFF
.	TRBV6-5	.	TRBJ1-1	TGTGCCAGCACCATGGGGACGGTCCGGGATGAAGCTTTCTTT	CASTMGTVRDEAFF
.	TRBV30	.	TRBJ1-3	TGTGCCCGGGAAGATTCGACGAACACCATATATTTT	CAREDSTNTIYF
.	TRBV5-4	once	TRBJ2-5	TGTGCCAGCAGAGTAACAGGTGACGAGACCCAGTACTTC	CASRVTGDETQYF
TRBD2	TRBV9	.	TRBJ2-1	TGTGCCAGCAGCGCCTCCGGGACTAGCGCTATTGAGGAGCAGTTCTTC	CASSASGTSAIEEQFF
.	TRBV29-1	.	TRBJ2-3	TGCAGGGAAACTGCTCATACGCAGTATTTT	CRETAHTQYF
TRBD1	TRBV28	.	TRBJ2-1	TGTGCCAGCAGTTTACCCGGGACAGGGGGTAGCTATGAGCAGTTCTTC	CASSLPGTGGSYEQFF
.	TRBV2	.	TRBJ1-3	TGTGCCAGCAGTGAATTGGATATCCCCAACCCTGGCGCGGACACCATATATTTT	CASSELDIPNPGADTIYF
.	TRBV4-3	.	TRBJ2-5	TGCGCCAGCAGCCAAGATTCGGGGGAAGGGGAGACCCAGTACTTC	CASSQDSGEGETQYF
.	TRBV4-1	.	TRBJ1-2	TGCGCCAGCAGCTCACAATTAGGGATAAACTATGGCTACACCTTC	CASSSQLGINYGYTF
.	TRBV19	.	TRBJ1-2	TGTGCCAGTAGTATCTTCGACAGCTATGGCTACACCTTC	CASSIFDSYGYTF
.	TRBV6-5	.	TRBJ2-1	TGTGCCAGCAGTTTAGATAGGTGGGAGTACAATGAGCAGTTCTTC	CASSLDRWEYNEQFF
TRBD1	TRBV16	.	TRBJ1-5	TGTGCCAGCAGCCATTTCGGGACAGTAACTCAGCCCCAGCATTTT	CASSHFGTVTQPQHF
.	TRBV19	once	TRBJ2-1	TGTGCCAGTAGTATCCGGGAACCGCGCGAGCAGTTCTTC	CASSIREPREQFF
.	TRBV9	.	TRBJ1-4	TGTGCCAGCAGCGTAGGGATGGACGGGGGGGAAAAACTGTTTTTT	CASSVGMDGGEKLFF
TRBD2	TRBV18	once	TRBJ2-1	TGTGCCAGCTCATCGGGGTTAGCGGGGCGTAATGAGCAGTTCTTC	CASSSGLAGRNEQFF
.	TRBV2	few	TRBJ1-4	TGTGCCAGCATCGGGGTTAATGAAAAACTGTTTTTT	CASIGVNEKLFF
.	TRBV10-3	.	TRBJ2-3	TGTGCCATCAGTGCCCATCAGACAGCAGATACGCAGTATTTT	CAISAHQTADTQYF
TRBD1	TRBV27	.	TRBJ2-5	TGTGCCAGCAGTCCCTGGAGGGACAGGAAAGAGACCCAGTACTTC	CASSPWRDRKETQYF